Each of the 8 T cell receptor beta chains below was sequenced from the same sample in a study of blood T cell repertoires in COVID-19. Here immunoSEQ multiplex PCR was the method, and the copy in TCRdb shows in-frame clones only, minus some. This sample has roughly 120,000 clones; over 65% occur once, and the top ten carry 3.8%. Sequencing input: peripheral blood. These receptors came from a woman older than 75 with acute or convalescent COVID-19.

The V call is TRBV10-2, the J call TRBJ2-1; D remains unclear. Germline V lookup: CDR1 WSHSY, CDR2 SAAADI. There are 15 residues in the CDR3. The V end was cut by 4 bases, the J end by 0 bases, with 10 bases between. In DNA, the CDR3 is TGCGCCAGCAGTGCCGGTCCGGTCTCCTACAATGAGCAGTTCTTC. Translation: CASSAGPVSYNEQFF.

The V call is TRBV2, the J call TRBJ2-7; TRBD1 matches 9 bases. Germline assignment: CDR1 SNHLY and CDR2 FYNNEI. After removal of 8 bases from V and 2 bases from J, the junction contained 10 bases not matched to a gene. The CDR3 length is 15 residues. CDR3 in amino acids: CASAPRDRATYEQYF. The CDR3 DNA reads as TGTGCCAGCGCCCCCCGGGACAGGGCGACCTACGAGCAGTACTTC. The full variable domain, its missing parts supplied by reference TRBV2 and TRBJ2-7, is EPEVTQTPSHQVTQMGQEVILRCVPISNHLYFYWYRQILGQKVEFLVSFYNNEISEKSEIFDDQFSVERPDGSNFTLKIRSTKLEDSAMYFCASAPRDRATYEQYFGPGTRLTVT.

The J gene is TRBJ2-2, the V gene TRBV5-4; tentatively, D is TRBD2 (6 bases). The germline CDR1 and CDR2 sequences are SGHNT and YYREEE (reference sequence). The ends were cut back, 4 bases at V and 0 bases at J, with 13 bases in the middle. The CDR3 is 16 amino acids. The CDR3 region is CASSPSGFANTGELFF. The CDR3 region has the DNA TGTGCCAGCAGCCCAAGCGGGTTCGCGAACACCGGGGAGCTGTTTTTT.

The rearrangement uses TRBV19 and TRBJ2-3, with 10 positions matching TRBD1. Germline values: CDR1 LNHDA, CDR2 SQIVND (reference sequence). V shed 6 bases, J shed 5 bases, and the junction held 5 bases outside the gene matches. The CDR3 length is 14 residues. The DNA of the CDR3 is TGTGCCAGTAGCGACAGGGGGCTTTTAGATACGCAGTATTTT. This gives the protein CASSDRGLLDTQYF.

The V call is TRBV5-1, the J call TRBJ2-7, with D uncertain. Germline V gives CDR1 SGHRS, CDR2 YFSETQ. The CDR3 contains 14 residues. Trimming stripped 2 bases from V and 0 bases from J, with 9 bases between. The CDR3 region is CASSFGASSYEQYF. The CDR3 bases are TGCGCCAGCAGCTTCGGAGCTAGCTCCTACGAGCAGTACTTC.

This chain uses TRBV30 with TRBJ2-7, with D maybe TRBD1 (6 bases). This CDR3 region has 10 residues. Germline-derived CDR1 and CDR2 are GTSNPN and SVGIG (reference sequence). V shed 5 bases and J shed 6 bases, with 8 bases lying between them. Here the CDR3 reads CAWGQREQYF. The DNA of the CDR3 is TGTGCCTGGGGACAGCGCGAGCAGTACTTC.

The chain has TRBV19 and TRBJ2-6; weak D call: TRBD1 (5 bases). Trimming removed 11 bases from V and 2 bases from J, with 16 bases in between. Per germline, CDR1 LNHDA and CDR2 SQIVND (reference sequence). This CDR3 spans 15 amino acids. DNA of the CDR3: TGTGCCGCCGGGTGGATAGGGGCTGGGGCCAACGTCCTGACTTTC. Translating gives CAAGWIGAGANVLTF.

V gene TRBV6-4 combines with J gene TRBJ2-5, with D hard to call. The germline CDR1 and CDR2 sequences are MRHNA and SNTAGT. Trimming took off 0 bases at V and 5 bases at J, with 13 bases between the two ends. The CDR3 length is 15 residues. The CDR3 region has the DNA TGTGCCAGCAGTGACTCGTATGGTACATGGGAGACCCAGTACTTC. Residues: CASSDSYGTWETQYF.